The 15 T cell receptor beta chains presented below share a single source sample, sequenced in a study of T-cell reconstitution after alpha-beta-depleted transplantation in children. Unique molecular identifiers featured in how the TCRbeta library was prepared. MiXCR, run by TCRdb on the PCR reads, gives a single entry per CDR3 protein. The sample has 450,000 to 600,000 distinct CDR3 sequences, 18% seen once. The specimen comprised PBMCs from the stem cell graft donor, sampled from the stem cell graft. Receptors were obtained from a human donor who donated a stem cell graft to a child with acute lymphoblastic leukemia.

The gene calls are TRBV7-9 and TRBJ1-1; D unclear. Trimming removed 0 bases at V and 7 bases at J, with 6 bases between. Germline values: CDR1 SEHNR, CDR2 FQNEAQ (reference sequence). The length of the CDR3 is 12 residues. In DNA, the CDR3 is TGTGCCAGCAGCTTAGCGGCGGATGAAGCTTTCTTT. It encodes CASSLAADEAFF.

Only a few counts were recorded for this clonotype. The CDR3 loop reads CASSSPIDRGNTGELFF. As DNA, the CDR3 is TGCGCCAGCAGCTCGCCGATTGACAGGGGGAACACCGGGGAGCTGTTTTTT. The chain has TRBV5-1 and TRBJ2-2, with 8 bases lining up with TRBD1. The CDR3 length is 17 residues. CDR1 is SGHRS, CDR2 YFSETQ, per germline. V shed 3 bases, J shed 1 base, and the junction held 8 bases outside the gene matches.

The CDR3 is CASSQGLAGVGNTGELFF. CDR3 in DNA: TGTGCCAGCAGCCAGGGACTAGCGGGAGTTGGGAACACCGGGGAGCTGTTTTTT. The chain employs TRBV4-2 and TRBJ2-2, with 14 bases aligning to TRBD2. Germline CDR1 reads LGHNA; CDR2 reads YNFKEQ. Germline trimming cut 3 bases from V and 1 base from J; bases unmatched to any gene: 4. CDR3 length: 18 residues.

This clonotype was seen only a few times. This CDR3 reads CASAGTGAYYEQYF. Here the CDR3 DNA reads TGCGCCAGCGCCGGGACAGGAGCTTACTACGAGCAGTACTTC. This rearrangement joins TRBV5-1 to TRBJ2-7, with 8 bases matching TRBD1. Per germline, CDR1 SGHRS and CDR2 YFSETQ. The ends lost 7 bases at V and 3 bases at J; junction bases unmatched: 9. This CDR3 region has 14 residues.

This clonotype turned up a few times. V and J are TRBV27 and TRBJ1-1, with D possibly matching TRBD1 (5 bases). This CDR3 comprises 13 residues. Trimming pared 10 bases from V and 1 base from J, leaving 13 bases between. CDR1 is MNHEY and CDR2 is SMNVEV in the germline V gene (reference sequence). CDR3 sequence reads: CATGPQGNTEAFF. The CDR3, as DNA: TGTGCCACCGGACCCCAGGGGAACACTGAAGCTTTCTTT.

This clonotype was detected a few times. The chain employs TRBV15 and TRBJ2-1, with a tentative D call TRBD1 (7 bases). The CDR3 has 15 amino acids. Germline V gene sequence: CDR1 LNHNV, CDR2 YYDKDF (reference sequence). V gave up 1 base and J gave up 2 bases, with 9 bases separating them. CDR3 nucleotides: TGTGCCACCAGCAGAGCAGGGGGGACCTACAATGAGCAGTTCTTC. This translates into CATSRAGGTYNEQFF.

The rearrangement joins TRBV11-2 to TRBJ2-1; 7 nucleotides match TRBD2. The CDR3 has 15 residues. The trim removed 8 bases at V and 6 bases at J, leaving 13 bases unmatched. Germline assignment: CDR1 SGHAT and CDR2 FQNNGV. This CDR3 reads CASSPSAGVRNEQFF. The CDR3 nucleotides read TGTGCCAGCTCCCCCTCGGCGGGAGTGCGCAATGAGCAGTTCTTC.

The genes are TRBV5-6 and TRBJ1-5; unclear D gene. The CDR3 sequence is 15 residues long. The germline V gene has CDR1 SGHDT and CDR2 YYEEEE. V was trimmed by 5 bases and J by 2 bases, leaving 14 bases between them. CDR3 coding DNA: TGTGCCAGCAGTGTCCGGGCCCCGGGCAATCAGCCCCAGCATTTT. Translation: CASSVRAPGNQPQHF.

The chain links TRBV6-1 to TRBJ2-2; possibly TRBD1 for D (6 bases). CDR3 length equals 13 residues. Germline V CDR1 and CDR2: MNHNS, SASEGT. Between the trimmed V and J ends, which lost 6 bases and 4 bases, there was a span of 9 bases. CDR3 coding DNA: TGTGCCAGCAGACTGACAGGCACCGGGGAGCTGTTTTTT. Translated: CASRLTGTGELFF.

In its sample, this clonotype was seen a few times. V usage is TRBV5-1 and J usage is TRBJ2-3; 8 bases fit TRBD2. CDR3 length: 16 residues. The V gene's germline CDR1 is SGHRS and CDR2 YFSETQ. With 2 bases clipped from V and 6 bases from J, the junction kept 11 bases outside the gene matches. The CDR3 DNA reads as TGCGCCAGCAGCTTTCGATTAGCGGGAACGGGGGATACGCAGTATTTT. Translating it yields CASSFRLAGTGDTQYF.

This rearrangement joins TRBV20-1 to TRBJ2-7; D could derive from TRBD1 or TRBD2 (6 bases each). The CDR3 extends over 17 amino acids. The V and J ends lost 0 bases and 2 bases respectively, with 20 bases between them. Germline lookup yields CDR1 DFQATT and CDR2 SNEGSKA (reference sequence). CDR3 protein: CSARDGGTNNRAYEQYF. In DNA, the CDR3 is TGCAGTGCTAGAGATGGGGGGACAAATAATCGGGCCTACGAGCAGTACTTC.

V usage is TRBV6-1 and J usage is TRBJ1-5, with no clear D. The V end lost 6 bases, the J end lost 0 bases, and 12 bases lay between the germline ends. The CDR3 is made up of 15 amino acids. Germline CDR1 and CDR2: MNHNS and SASEGT. In DNA, the CDR3 is TGTGCCAGCAGCCCGGACGGTCATAGCAATCAGCCCCAGCATTTT. Translating it yields CASSPDGHSNQPQHF.

This clonotype was detected a few times. This chain links TRBV25-1 with TRBJ1-5; 10 nucleotides align to TRBD1. CDR1 MGHDK and CDR2 SYGVNS come from the germline V gene. J was trimmed by 5 bases and V by 4 bases; bases with no gene match: 5. The CDR3 covers 15 residues. The CDR3 DNA reads TGTGCCAGCAGTGGAGCCGGGACAGGGGATCAGCCCCAGCATTTT. Its protein product is CASSGAGTGDQPQHF.

The chain joins TRBV4-1 to TRBJ1-5; D remains unclear. The germline V gene has CDR1 MGHRA and CDR2 YSYEKL. This CDR3 has 15 residues. V dropped 1 base and J dropped 5 bases, with 12 bases sitting between them. CDR3 sequence (DNA): TGCGCCAGCAGCCAAGTCATGGGCTTTGATCAGCCCCAGCATTTT. Its protein product is CASSQVMGFDQPQHF.

The chain recombines TRBV7-6 with TRBJ2-1, with TRBD2 matching over 10 bases. Germline V CDR1 and CDR2: SGHVS, FNYEAQ. The junction had 11 bases not matched to a gene; V was cut back by 6 bases and J by 3 bases. The CDR3 has 17 residues. DNA for the CDR3: TGTGCCAGCAGTTCAGATCCGGGACTAGCGCGCTACAATGAGCAGTTCTTC. This encodes CASSSDPGLARYNEQFF.